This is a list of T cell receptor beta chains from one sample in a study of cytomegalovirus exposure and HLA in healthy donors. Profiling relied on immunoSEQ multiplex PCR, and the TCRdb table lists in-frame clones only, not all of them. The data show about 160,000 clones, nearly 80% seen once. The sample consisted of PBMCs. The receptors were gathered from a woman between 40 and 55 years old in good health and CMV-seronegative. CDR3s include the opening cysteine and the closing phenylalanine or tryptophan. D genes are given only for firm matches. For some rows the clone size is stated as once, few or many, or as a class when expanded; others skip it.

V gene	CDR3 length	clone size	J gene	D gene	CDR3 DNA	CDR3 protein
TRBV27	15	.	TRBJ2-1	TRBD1	TGTGCCAGCAGTTTGACAGGGGGCATCTACAATGAGCAGTTCTTC	CASSLTGGIYNEQFF
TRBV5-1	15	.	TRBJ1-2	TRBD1	TGCGCCAGCAGCTTACGGACAGGGGCAAACTATGGCTACACCTTC	CASSLRTGANYGYTF
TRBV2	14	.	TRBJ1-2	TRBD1	TGTGCCAGCATCTCCCAGAGAGACAGGGATGGCTACACCTTC	CASISQRDRDGYTF
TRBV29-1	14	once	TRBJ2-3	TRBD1	TGCAGCGTTCTAGGGACAGGGAGCACAGATACGCAGTATTTT	CSVLGTGSTDTQYF
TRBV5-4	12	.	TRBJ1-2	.	TGTGCCAGCAGCTTCCGGGGTAGCAGCTACACCTTC	CASSFRGSSYTF
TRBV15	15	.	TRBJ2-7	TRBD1	TGTGCCACCAGCAGAGAACAGGGGGTGCCCTACGAGCAGTACTTC	CATSREQGVPYEQYF
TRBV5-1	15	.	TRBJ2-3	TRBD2	TGCGCCAGCAGGGCTAGCGGGGGGACCTCAGATACGCAGTATTTT	CASRASGGTSDTQYF
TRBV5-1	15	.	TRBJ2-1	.	TGCGCCAGCAGCTTGGTAGTCCAGGGCAATAATGAGCAGTTCTTC	CASSLVVQGNNEQFF
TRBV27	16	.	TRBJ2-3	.	TGTGCCAGCAGTCCCCTGGGGGGGCCGAGCACAGATACGCAGTATTTT	CASSPLGGPSTDTQYF
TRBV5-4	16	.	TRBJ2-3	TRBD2	TGTGCCAGCAGCTTGATGCGGGGGGGATCGGCAGATACGCAGTATTTT	CASSLMRGGSADTQYF
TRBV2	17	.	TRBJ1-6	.	TGTGCCAGCAGTCAAAACCTGCAGGGGAATCATAATTCACCCCTCCACTTT	CASSQNLQGNHNSPLHF
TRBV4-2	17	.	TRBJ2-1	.	TGTGCCAGCAGCCAAGATCGAGGCGGGAACTCCTACAATGAGCAGTTCTTC	CASSQDRGGNSYNEQFF
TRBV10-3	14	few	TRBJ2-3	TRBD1	TGTGCCATCAGCCTGACAGGGGGCGGAGATACGCAGTATTTT	CAISLTGGGDTQYF
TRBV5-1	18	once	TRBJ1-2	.	TGCGCCAGCAGCCCCAGTTTTGGAGGGACCCTAAGGGCCTATGGCTACACCTTC	CASSPSFGGTLRAYGYTF
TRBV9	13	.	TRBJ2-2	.	TGTGCCAGCAGCGTAGGCAGTTACGGGGAGCTGTTTTTT	CASSVGSYGELFF
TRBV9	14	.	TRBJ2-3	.	TGTGCCAGCAGCGTAATGACTAGCACAGATACGCAGTATTTT	CASSVMTSTDTQYF
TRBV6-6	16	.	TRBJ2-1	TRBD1	TGTGCCAGCAGTTCTATCGGGACAGGGGTTTACAATGAGCAGTTCTTC	CASSSIGTGVYNEQFF
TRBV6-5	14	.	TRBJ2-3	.	TGTGCCAGCAGTTACTCGATAGTAGCAGATACGCAGTATTTT	CASSYSIVADTQYF
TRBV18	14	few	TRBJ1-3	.	TGTGCCAGCTCACCAAAGGCAGCGGGAAACACCATATATTTT	CASSPKAAGNTIYF
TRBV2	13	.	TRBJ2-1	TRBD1	TGTGCCAGCACCGACAGGGGGCGGGATGAGCAGTTCTTC	CASTDRGRDEQFF
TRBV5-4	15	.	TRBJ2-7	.	TGTGCCAGCAGCTCAGGAGGGACAGCTTCCTACGAGCAGTACTTC	CASSSGGTASYEQYF
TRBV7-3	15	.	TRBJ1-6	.	TGTGCCAGCAGCTTAAATTCGTACAGGGACTCACCCCTCCACTTT	CASSLNSYRDSPLHF
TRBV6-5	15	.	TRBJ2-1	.	TGTGCCAGCAGGGTTCAGGGCCTACTTGACAATGAGCAGTTCTTC	CASRVQGLLDNEQFF
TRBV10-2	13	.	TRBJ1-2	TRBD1	TGCGCCAGCAGTGACCCAGGGGGCGTGGGCTACACCTTC	CASSDPGGVGYTF
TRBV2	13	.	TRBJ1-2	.	TGTGCCAGCGGAGGGAAGGAACTCTATGGCTACACCTTC	CASGGKELYGYTF
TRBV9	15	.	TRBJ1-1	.	TGTGCCAGCAGCGTAGTCCGAGGGGACTACGTTGAAGCTTTCTTT	CASSVVRGDYVEAFF
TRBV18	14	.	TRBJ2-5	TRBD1	TGTGCCAGCTCACCCCAGACAGGGTTGGAGACCCAGTACTTC	CASSPQTGLETQYF
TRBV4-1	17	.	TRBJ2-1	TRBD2	TGCGCCAGCAGCCAGACGTTAGGAGCGGGGGGTAGAAATGAGCAGTTCTTC	CASSQTLGAGGRNEQFF
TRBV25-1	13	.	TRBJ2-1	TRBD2	TGTGCCAGCAGTTTAACAGCGGGGGGGGAGCAGTTCTTC	CASSLTAGGEQFF
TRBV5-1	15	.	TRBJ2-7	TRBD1	TGCGCCAGCAGATCACGACAGGGGCGCAACTACGAGCAGTACTTC	CASRSRQGRNYEQYF
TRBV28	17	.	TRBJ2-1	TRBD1	TGTGCCAGCAGCCCCCTGTGGACAGGGGAGATTTACAATGAGCAGTTCTTC	CASSPLWTGEIYNEQFF
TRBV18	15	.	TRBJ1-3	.	TGTGCCAGCTCACCAACTGCAAACTCTGGAAACACCATATATTTT	CASSPTANSGNTIYF
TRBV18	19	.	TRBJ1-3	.	TGTGCCAGCTCACCCAATATTCCGGGACACCAATTCTCTGGAAACACCATATATTTT	CASSPNIPGHQFSGNTIYF
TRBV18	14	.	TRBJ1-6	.	TGTGCCAGCTCATACAGGGTTGACAATTCACCCCTCCACTTT	CASSYRVDNSPLHF
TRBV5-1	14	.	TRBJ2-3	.	TGCGCCAGCAGCTTGGTCGGGGTCACAGATACGCAGTATTTT	CASSLVGVTDTQYF
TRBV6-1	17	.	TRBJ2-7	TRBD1	TGTGCCAGCAGTGCCCGTTCGGCCGGGACAGGGGGCTACGAGCAGTACTTC	CASSARSAGTGGYEQYF
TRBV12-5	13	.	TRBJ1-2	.	TGTGCTAGTGGTTTGGTCGGGGGAGAGGGCTACACCTTC	CASGLVGGEGYTF
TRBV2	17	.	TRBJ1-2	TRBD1	TGTGCCAGCAACTTCCGGGACAGGGGGCTCCCCCCCTATGGCTACACCTTC	CASNFRDRGLPPYGYTF
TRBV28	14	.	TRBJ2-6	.	TGTGCCAGCAGCAGGGTATCTGGGGCCAACGTCCTGACTTTC	CASSRVSGANVLTF
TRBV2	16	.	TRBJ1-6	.	TGTGCCAGCAAAAGGGAGGCGTTGAACTATAATTCACCCCTCCACTTT	CASKREALNYNSPLHF
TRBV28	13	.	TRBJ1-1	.	TGTGCCACCACGCGCGGGAGGGTTACTGAAGCTTTCTTT	CATTRGRVTEAFF
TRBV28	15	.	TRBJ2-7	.	TGTGCCAGCAGTTTACGGGGTGAGCTGTCCTACGAGCAGTACTTC	CASSLRGELSYEQYF
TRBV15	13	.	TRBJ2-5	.	TGTGCCACCAGCAGAGATGAGTATGAGACCCAGTACTTC	CATSRDEYETQYF
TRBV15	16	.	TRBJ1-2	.	TGTGCCACCGACGTCGACAGGCAGACCCGTTCCTATGGCTACACCTTC	CATDVDRQTRSYGYTF
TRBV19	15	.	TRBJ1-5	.	TGTGCCAGTAGCAACCTCCCCAGGGACAATCAGCCCCAGCATTTT	CASSNLPRDNQPQHF
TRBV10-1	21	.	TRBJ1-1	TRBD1	TGCGCCAGCAGTGAGTCCCCGGGACAGATGAAAGGAGCAGAGGAGAACACTGAAGCTTTCTTT	CASSESPGQMKGAEENTEAFF
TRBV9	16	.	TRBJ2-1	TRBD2	TGTGCCAGCAGCGTAGGAGGTAGCGGGGGATACAATGAGCAGTTCTTC	CASSVGGSGGYNEQFF
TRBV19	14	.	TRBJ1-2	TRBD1	TGTGCCAGTAGTCTGGGACAGTCATACTATGGCTACACCTTC	CASSLGQSYYGYTF
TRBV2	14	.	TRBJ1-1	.	TGTGCCAGCAGGCGGGACGAAAGGGGAGGTGAAGCTTTCTTT	CASRRDERGGEAFF
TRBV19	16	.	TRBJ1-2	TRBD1	TGTGCCAGTAGTCATCCTGGACAGGCCACTAACTATGGCTACACCTTC	CASSHPGQATNYGYTF
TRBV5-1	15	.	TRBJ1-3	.	TGCGCCAGCAGCTTGAGGACAGACTCTGGAAACACCATATATTTT	CASSLRTDSGNTIYF
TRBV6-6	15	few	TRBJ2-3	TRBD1	TGTGCCAGCAGTTACTGGGGACAGGGCACAGATACGCAGTATTTT	CASSYWGQGTDTQYF
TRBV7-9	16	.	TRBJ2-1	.	TGTGCCAGCAGCCCTCCCTCAACTCCTAGCGTTGGTGAGCAGTTCTTC	CASSPPSTPSVGEQFF
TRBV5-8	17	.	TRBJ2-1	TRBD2	TGTGCCAGCAGCCGGGCCTTTGATCTAGCGGGGTCAAATGAGCAGTTCTTC	CASSRAFDLAGSNEQFF
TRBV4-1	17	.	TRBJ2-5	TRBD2	TGCGCCAGCAGAAAGCGCCTGCTAGCGGGTTCCCAAGAGACCCAGTACTTC	CASRKRLLAGSQETQYF
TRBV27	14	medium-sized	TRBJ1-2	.	TGTGCCAGCAGCCAAAACAGGGTAGTCTATGGCTACACCTTC	CASSQNRVVYGYTF